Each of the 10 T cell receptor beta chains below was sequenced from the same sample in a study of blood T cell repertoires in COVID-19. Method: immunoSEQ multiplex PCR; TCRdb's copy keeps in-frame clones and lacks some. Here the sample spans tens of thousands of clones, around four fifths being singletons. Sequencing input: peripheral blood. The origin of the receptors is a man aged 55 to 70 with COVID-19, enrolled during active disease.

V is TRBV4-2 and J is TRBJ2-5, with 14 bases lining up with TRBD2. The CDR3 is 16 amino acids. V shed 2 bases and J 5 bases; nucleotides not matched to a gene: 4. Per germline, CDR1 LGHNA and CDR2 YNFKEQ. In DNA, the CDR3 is TGTGCCAGCAGCCAAACCAGGACTAGCGGGGGGGAGACCCAGTACTTC. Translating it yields CASSQTRTSGGETQYF.

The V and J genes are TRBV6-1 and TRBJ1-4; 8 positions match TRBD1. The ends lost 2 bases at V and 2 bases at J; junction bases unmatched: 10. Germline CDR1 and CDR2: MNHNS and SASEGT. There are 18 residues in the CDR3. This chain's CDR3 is CASSELRAGGRTNEKLFF. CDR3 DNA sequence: TGTGCCAGCAGTGAACTCAGGGCAGGGGGCCGGACTAATGAAAAACTGTTTTTT.

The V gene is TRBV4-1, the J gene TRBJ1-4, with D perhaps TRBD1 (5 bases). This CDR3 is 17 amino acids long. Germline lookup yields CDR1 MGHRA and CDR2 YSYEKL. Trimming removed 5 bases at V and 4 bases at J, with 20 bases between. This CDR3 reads CASSGGATRGGNEKLFF. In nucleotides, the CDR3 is TGCGCCAGCAGCGGAGGGGCTACGAGGGGAGGTAATGAAAAACTGTTTTTT.

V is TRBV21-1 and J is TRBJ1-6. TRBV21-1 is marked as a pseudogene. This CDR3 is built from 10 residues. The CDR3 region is CATKAAPLHF. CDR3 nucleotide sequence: TGTGCCACCAAGGCGGCACCCCTCCACTTT.

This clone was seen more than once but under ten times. CDR3 region: CASSQGGVEAFF. The CDR3 bases are TGTGCCAGCTCCCAAGGGGGAGTTGAAGCTTTCTTT. This chain joins TRBV18 and TRBJ1-1; maybe TRBD1 (6 bases). CDR1 KGHSH and CDR2 LQKENI come from the germline V gene. CDR3 length: 12 residues. The V and J ends lost 6 bases and 7 bases respectively, with 12 bases between them.

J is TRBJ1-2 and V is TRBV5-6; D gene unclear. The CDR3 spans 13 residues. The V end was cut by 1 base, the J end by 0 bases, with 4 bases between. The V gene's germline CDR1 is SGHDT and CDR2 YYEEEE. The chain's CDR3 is CASSLRANYGYTF. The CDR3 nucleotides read TGTGCCAGCAGCTTGCGAGCTAACTATGGCTACACCTTC.

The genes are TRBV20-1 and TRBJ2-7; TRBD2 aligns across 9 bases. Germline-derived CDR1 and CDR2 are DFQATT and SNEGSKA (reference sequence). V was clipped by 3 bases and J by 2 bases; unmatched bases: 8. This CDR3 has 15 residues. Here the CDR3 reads CSASGAGGPAYEQYF. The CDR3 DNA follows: TGCAGTGCTAGTGGAGCGGGGGGCCCCGCCTACGAGCAGTACTTC.

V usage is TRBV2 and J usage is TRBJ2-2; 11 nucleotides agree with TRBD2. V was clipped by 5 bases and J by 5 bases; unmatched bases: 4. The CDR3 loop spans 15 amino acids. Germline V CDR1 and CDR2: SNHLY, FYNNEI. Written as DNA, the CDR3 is TGTGCCAGCAGTCAACTAGCGGGGGTGACCGGGGAGCTGTTTTTT. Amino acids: CASSQLAGVTGELFF.

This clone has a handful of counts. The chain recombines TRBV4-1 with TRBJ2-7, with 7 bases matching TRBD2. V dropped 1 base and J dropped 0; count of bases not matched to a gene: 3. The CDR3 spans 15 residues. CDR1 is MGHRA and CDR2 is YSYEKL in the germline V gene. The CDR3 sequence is CASSQGLAFSYEQYF. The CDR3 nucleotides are TGCGCCAGCAGCCAAGGACTAGCTTTCTCCTACGAGCAGTACTTC.

The CDR3 DNA is TGTGCCACCAGTGATTCCATCCCTGCGAACTACAATGAGCAGTTCTTC. It specifies CATSDSIPANYNEQFF. This chain links TRBV24-1 with TRBJ2-1, with no clear D. V lost 2 bases to trimming and J lost 3 bases, with 13 bases between them. Germline loops: CDR1 KGHDR, CDR2 SFDVKD. The CDR3 is made up of 16 amino acids.